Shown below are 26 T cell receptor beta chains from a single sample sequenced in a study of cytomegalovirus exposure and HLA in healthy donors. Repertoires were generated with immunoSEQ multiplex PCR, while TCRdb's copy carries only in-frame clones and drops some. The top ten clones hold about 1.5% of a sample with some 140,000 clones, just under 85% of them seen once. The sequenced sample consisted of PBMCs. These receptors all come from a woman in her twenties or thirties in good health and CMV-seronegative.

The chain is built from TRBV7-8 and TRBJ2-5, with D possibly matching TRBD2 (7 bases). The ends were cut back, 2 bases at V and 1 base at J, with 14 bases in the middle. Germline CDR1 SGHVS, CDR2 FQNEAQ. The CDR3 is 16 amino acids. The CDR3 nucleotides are TGTGCCAGCAGCTTAAGTGGTGGGGGGGCCCAAGAGACCCAGTACTTC. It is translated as CASSLSGGGAQETQYF.

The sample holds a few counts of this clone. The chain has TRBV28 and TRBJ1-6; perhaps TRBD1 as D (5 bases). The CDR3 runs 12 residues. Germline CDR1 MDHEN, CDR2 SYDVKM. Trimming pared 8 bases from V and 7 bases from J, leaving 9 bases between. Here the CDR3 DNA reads TGTGCCAGCCGCAGGGTCAATTCACCCCTCCACTTT. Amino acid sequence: CASRRVNSPLHF.

CDR3 DNA: TGCAGTGCTAGAGATCGGGGTGGCTACACCTTC. This gives the protein CSARDRGGYTF. The genes are TRBV20-1 and TRBJ1-2, with D uncertain. In germline, CDR1 is DFQATT, CDR2 SNEGSKA (reference sequence). The ends were cut back, 0 bases at V and 7 bases at J, with 6 bases in the middle. The CDR3 is made up of 11 amino acids.

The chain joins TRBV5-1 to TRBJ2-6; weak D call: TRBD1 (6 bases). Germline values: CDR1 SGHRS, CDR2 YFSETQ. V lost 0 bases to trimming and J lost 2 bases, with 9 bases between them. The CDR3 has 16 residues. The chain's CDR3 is CASSLATGPGANVLTF. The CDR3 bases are TGCGCCAGCAGCTTGGCCACAGGGCCTGGGGCCAACGTCCTGACTTTC.

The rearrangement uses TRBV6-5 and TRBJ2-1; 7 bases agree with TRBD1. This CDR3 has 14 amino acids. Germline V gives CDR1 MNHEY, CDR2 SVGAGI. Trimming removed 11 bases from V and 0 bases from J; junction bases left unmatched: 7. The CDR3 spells CAAEGATSYNEQFF. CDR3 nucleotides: TGTGCCGCCGAGGGGGCGACCTCCTACAATGAGCAGTTCTTC.

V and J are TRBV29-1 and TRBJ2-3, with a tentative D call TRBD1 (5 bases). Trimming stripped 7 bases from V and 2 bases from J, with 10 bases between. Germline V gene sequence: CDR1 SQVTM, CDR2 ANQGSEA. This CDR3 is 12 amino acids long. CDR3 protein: CSARVNTDTQYF. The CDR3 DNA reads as TGCAGCGCCAGGGTAAACACAGATACGCAGTATTTT.

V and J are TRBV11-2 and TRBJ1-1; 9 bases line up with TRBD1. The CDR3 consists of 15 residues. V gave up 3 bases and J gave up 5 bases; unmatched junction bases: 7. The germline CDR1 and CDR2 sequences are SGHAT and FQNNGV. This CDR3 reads CASSFTTGGKTEAFF. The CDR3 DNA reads TGTGCCAGCAGCTTCACGACAGGGGGAAAGACTGAAGCTTTCTTT.

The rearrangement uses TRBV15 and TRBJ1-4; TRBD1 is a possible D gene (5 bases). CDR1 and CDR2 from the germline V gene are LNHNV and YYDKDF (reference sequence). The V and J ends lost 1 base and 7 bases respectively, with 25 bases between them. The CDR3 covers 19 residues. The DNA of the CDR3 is TGTGCCACCAGCAGAGGGATTTTTGGGGACTTCTTTGCGCGTGAAAAACTGTTTTTT. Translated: CATSRGIFGDFFAREKLFF.

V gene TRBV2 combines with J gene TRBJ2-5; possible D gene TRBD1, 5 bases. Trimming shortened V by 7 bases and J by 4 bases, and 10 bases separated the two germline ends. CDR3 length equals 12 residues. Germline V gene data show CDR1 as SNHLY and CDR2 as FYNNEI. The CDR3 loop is CASTDRGETQYF. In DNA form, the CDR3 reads TGTGCCAGCACGGATAGGGGAGAGACCCAGTACTTC. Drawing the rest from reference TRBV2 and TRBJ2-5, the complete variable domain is EPEVTQTPSHQVTQMGQEVILRCVPISNHLYFYWYRQILGQKVEFLVSFYNNEISEKSEIFDDQFSVERPDGSNFTLKIRSTKLEDSAMYFCASTDRGETQYFGPGTRLLVL.

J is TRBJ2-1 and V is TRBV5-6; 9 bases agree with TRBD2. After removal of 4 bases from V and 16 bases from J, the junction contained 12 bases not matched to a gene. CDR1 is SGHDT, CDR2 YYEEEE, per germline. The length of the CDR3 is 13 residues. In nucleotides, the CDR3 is TGTGCCAGCAGCCCCGGGACTAGCTATAGAGTCTTCTTC. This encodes CASSPGTSYRVFF.

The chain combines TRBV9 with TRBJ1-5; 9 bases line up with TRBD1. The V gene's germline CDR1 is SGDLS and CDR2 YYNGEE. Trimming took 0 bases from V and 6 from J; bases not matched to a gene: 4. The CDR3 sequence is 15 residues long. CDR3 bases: TGTGCCAGCAGCGTAGATGGGACAGGGAGTCAGCCCCAGCATTTT. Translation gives CASSVDGTGSQPQHF.

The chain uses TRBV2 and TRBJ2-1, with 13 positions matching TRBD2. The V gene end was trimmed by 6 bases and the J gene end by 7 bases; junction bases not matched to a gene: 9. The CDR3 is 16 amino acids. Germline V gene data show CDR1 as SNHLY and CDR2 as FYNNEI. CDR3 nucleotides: TGTGCCAGCAGCTCGGGGCGGACTAGCGGGGGAAATGAGCAGTTCTTC. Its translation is CASSSGRTSGGNEQFF.

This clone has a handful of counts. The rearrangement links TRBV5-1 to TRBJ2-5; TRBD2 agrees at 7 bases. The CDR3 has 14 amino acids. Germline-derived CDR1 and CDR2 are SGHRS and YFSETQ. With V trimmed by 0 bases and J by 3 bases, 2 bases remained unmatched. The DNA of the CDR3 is TGCGCCAGCAGCTTGGGCGGGGGTAAAGAGACCCAGTACTTC. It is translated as CASSLGGGKETQYF.

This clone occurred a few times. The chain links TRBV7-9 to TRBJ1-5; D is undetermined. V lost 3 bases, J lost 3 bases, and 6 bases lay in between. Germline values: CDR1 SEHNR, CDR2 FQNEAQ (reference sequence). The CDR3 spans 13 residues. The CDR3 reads CASSFYDNQPQHF. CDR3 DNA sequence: TGTGCCAGCAGCTTCTACGACAATCAGCCCCAGCATTTT.

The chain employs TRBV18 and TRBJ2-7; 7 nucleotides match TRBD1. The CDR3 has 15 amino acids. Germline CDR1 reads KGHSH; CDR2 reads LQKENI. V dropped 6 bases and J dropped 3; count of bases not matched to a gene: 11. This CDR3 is CASSPRGGSIYEQYF. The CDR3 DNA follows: TGTGCCAGCTCGCCAAGAGGGGGCTCCATCTACGAGCAGTACTTC. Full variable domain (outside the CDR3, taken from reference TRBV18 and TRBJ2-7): NAGVMQNPRHLVRRRGQEARLRCSPMKGHSHVYWYRQLPEEGLKFMVYLQKENIIDESGMPKERFSAEFPKEGPSILRIQQVVRGDSAAYFCASSPRGGSIYEQYFGPGTRLTVT.

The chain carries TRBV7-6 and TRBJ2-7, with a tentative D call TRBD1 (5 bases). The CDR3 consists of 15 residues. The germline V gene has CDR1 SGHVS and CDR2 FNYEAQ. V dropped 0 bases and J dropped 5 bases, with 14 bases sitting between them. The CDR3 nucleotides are TGTGCCAGCAGCTTAGCGCCTAGGGGTGGCGACGAGCAGTACTTC. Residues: CASSLAPRGGDEQYF.

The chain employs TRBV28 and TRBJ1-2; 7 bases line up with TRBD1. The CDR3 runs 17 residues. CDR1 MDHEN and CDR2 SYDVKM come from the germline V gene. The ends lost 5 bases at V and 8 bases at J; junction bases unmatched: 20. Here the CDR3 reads CASSPILGTANPLGYTF. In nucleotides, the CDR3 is TGTGCCAGCAGTCCGATTCTCGGGACAGCCAATCCTTTGGGCTACACCTTC.

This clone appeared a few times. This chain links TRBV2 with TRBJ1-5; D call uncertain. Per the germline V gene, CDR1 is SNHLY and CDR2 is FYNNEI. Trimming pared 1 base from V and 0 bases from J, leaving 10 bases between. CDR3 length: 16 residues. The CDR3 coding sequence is TGTGCCAGCAGTGAAGAGTCAGTTTATAGCAATCAGCCCCAGCATTTT. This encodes CASSEESVYSNQPQHF.

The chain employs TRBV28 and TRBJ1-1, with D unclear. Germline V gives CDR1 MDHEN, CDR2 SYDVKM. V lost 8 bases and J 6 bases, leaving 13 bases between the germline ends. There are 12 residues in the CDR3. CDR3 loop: CASGKGRAEAFF. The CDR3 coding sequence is TGTGCCAGCGGCAAAGGGCGGGCTGAAGCTTTCTTT. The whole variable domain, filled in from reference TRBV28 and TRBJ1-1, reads DVKVTQSSRYLVKRTGEKVFLECVQDMDHENMFWYRQDPGLGLRLIYFSYDVKMKEKGDIPEGYSVSREKKERFSLILESASTNQTSMYLCASGKGRAEAFFGQGTRLTVV.

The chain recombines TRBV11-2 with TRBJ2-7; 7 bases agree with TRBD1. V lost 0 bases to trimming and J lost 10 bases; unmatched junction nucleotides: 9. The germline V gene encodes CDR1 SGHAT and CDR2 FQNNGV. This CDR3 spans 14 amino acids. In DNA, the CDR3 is TGTGCCAGCAGCTTAGAGACTCAGACAGGGTCACAGTACTTC. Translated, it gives CASSLETQTGSQYF.

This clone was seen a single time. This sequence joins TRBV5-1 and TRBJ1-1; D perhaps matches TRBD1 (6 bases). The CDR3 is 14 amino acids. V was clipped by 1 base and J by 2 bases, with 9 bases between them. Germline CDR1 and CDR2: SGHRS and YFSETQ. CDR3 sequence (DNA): TGCGCCAGCAGCTTGACAGGGTATAACACTGAAGCTTTCTTT. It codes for CASSLTGYNTEAFF.

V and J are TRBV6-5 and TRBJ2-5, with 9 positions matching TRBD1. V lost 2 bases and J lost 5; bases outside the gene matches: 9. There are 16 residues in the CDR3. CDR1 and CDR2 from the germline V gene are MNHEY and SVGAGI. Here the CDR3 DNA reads TGTGCCAGCAGTTACCCTCACCCCGGACAGGGGGAGACCCAGTACTTC. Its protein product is CASSYPHPGQGETQYF.

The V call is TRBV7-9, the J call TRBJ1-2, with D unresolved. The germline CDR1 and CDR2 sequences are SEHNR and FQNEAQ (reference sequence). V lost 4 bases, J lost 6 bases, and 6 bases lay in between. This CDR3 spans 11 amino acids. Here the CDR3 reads CASSSVDGYTF. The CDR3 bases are TGTGCCAGCAGCTCGGTTGATGGCTACACCTTC.

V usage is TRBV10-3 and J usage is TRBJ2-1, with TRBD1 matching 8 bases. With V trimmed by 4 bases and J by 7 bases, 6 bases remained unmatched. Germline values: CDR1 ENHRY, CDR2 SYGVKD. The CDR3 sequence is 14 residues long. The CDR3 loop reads CAISAGGDLNEQFF. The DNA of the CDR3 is TGTGCCATCAGTGCAGGGGGCGATTTGAATGAGCAGTTCTTC.

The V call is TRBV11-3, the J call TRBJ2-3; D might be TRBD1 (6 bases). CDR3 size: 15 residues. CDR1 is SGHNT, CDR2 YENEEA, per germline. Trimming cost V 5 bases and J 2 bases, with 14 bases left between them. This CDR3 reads CASSTGQYPTDTQYF. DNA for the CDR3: TGTGCCAGCAGCACTGGACAGTACCCCACAGATACGCAGTATTTT.

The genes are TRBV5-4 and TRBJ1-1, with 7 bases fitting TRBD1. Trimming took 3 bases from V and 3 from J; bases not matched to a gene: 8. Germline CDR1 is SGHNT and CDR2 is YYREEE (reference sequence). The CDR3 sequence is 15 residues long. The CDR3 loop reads CASSSRYTGDTEAFF. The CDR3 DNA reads TGTGCCAGCAGCTCCCGTTATACAGGGGACACTGAAGCTTTCTTT.